Each of the 22 T cell receptor beta chains below was sequenced from the same sample in a study of blood T cell repertoires in COVID-19. Profiled with immunoSEQ multiplex PCR; TCRdb holds only in-frame clones, not every one. Here the sample spans about 430,000 clones, 88% being singletons. Source material: PBMCs or T cells enriched from blood (not recorded which). The receptors here all came from a young woman who had been exposed to COVID-19.

The rearrangement uses TRBV6-5 and TRBJ1-2, with TRBD1 matching over 12 bases. V dropped 7 bases and J dropped 4; count of bases not matched to a gene: 7. Germline CDR1 reads MNHEY; CDR2 reads SVGAGI. This CDR3 comprises 15 residues. The CDR3 loop reads CASNPGQGAVYGYTF. CDR3 DNA sequence: TGTGCCAGCAACCCGGGACAGGGGGCAGTCTATGGCTACACCTTC.

The V call is TRBV6-5, the J call TRBJ1-2, with D tentatively TRBD1 (5 bases). The CDR3 has 13 amino acids. CDR1 and CDR2 (germline): MNHEY, SVGAGI. The V end lost 5 bases, the J end lost 2 bases, and 9 bases lay between the germline ends. CDR3 sequence: CASSQTVNYGYTF. As DNA, the CDR3 is TGTGCCAGCAGTCAGACAGTAAACTATGGCTACACCTTC.

J is TRBJ2-7 and V is TRBV29-1; 8 positions match TRBD1. Trimming at V came to 2 bases and at J to 4 bases, leaving 1 base not matched to a gene. Germline CDR1 SQVTM, CDR2 ANQGSEA. The CDR3 is 12 residues long. The chain's CDR3 is CSVERTGYEQYF. In nucleotides, the CDR3 is TGCAGCGTTGAACGGACAGGGTACGAGCAGTACTTC.

CDR3 nucleotides: TGCGCCAGCAATGGACAGGGGATCTCTTACGAGCAGTACTTC. The encoded protein is CASNGQGISYEQYF. This chain connects TRBV10-2 to TRBJ2-7; 9 nucleotides agree with TRBD1. Germline V CDR1 and CDR2: WSHSY, SAAADI. This CDR3 spans 14 amino acids. V lost 7 bases and J lost 4; bases outside the gene matches: 8.

In its sample, this clone was seen once. This chain's CDR3 is CSASLGANEKLFF. DNA for the CDR3: TGCAGTGCTAGTCTAGGTGCTAATGAAAAACTGTTTTTT. The rearrangement uses TRBV20-1 and TRBJ1-4; D uncertain. There are 13 residues in the CDR3. The V and J ends lost 3 bases and 3 bases respectively, with 8 bases between them. CDR1 is DFQATT, CDR2 SNEGSKA, per germline (reference sequence).

The chain uses TRBV24-1 and TRBJ2-3; D might be TRBD2 (5 bases). The germline gives CDR1 KGHDR, CDR2 SFDVKD. With 4 bases removed from V and 8 bases from J, the gap between germline ends came to 18 bases. The CDR3 spans 15 residues. The CDR3 nucleotides read TGTGCCACCAGTGACCCTACCGGGCGGGTGGGTACGCAGTATTTT. Protein: CATSDPTGRVGTQYF.

Only one count was recorded for this clone. The chain employs TRBV15 and TRBJ1-6; the match to TRBD1 covers 7 bases. J lost 0 bases, V lost 3 bases, and 11 bases had no gene match. This CDR3 is 19 amino acids long. The germline gives CDR1 LNHNV, CDR2 YYDKDF (reference sequence). The CDR3 spells CATSSSRGGQGSYNSPLHF. The CDR3 DNA follows: TGTGCCACCAGCAGTTCAAGAGGGGGCCAGGGCTCCTATAATTCACCCCTCCACTTT.

The chain joins TRBV6-5 to TRBJ1-5; D is perhaps TRBD1 (5 bases). V was pared by 6 bases and J by 4 bases, with 13 bases between. CDR1 is MNHEY and CDR2 is SVGAGI in the germline V gene. The CDR3 has 14 residues. This chain's CDR3 is CASRRQPLNQPQHF. The DNA for the CDR3 is TGTGCCAGCAGGCGACAGCCTCTTAATCAGCCCCAGCATTTT.

This chain links TRBV30 with TRBJ2-5; 10 bases agree with TRBD2. The V gene end was trimmed by 0 bases and the J gene end by 1 base; junction bases not matched to a gene: 5. The CDR3 runs 16 residues. Germline V gene sequence: CDR1 GTSNPN, CDR2 SVGIG (reference sequence). CDR3 residues: CAWSVGLAALQETQYF. The CDR3 coding sequence is TGTGCCTGGAGTGTCGGACTAGCGGCACTCCAAGAGACCCAGTACTTC.

The V call is TRBV10-3, the J call TRBJ2-7; TRBD2 might be the D (6 bases). The CDR3 runs 13 residues. V lost 9 bases and J lost 7, with 19 bases in between. The germline gives CDR1 ENHRY, CDR2 SYGVKD. The CDR3 loop reads CAISWEVHREQYF. As DNA, the CDR3 is TGTGCCATAAGTTGGGAGGTACATCGGGAGCAGTACTTC.

This clone has only a few counts. V usage is TRBV20-1 and J usage is TRBJ1-5; the match to TRBD1 covers 7 bases. The germline V gene has CDR1 DFQATT and CDR2 SNEGSKA (reference sequence). This CDR3 is built from 13 residues. The V segment lost 3 bases and the J segment 8 bases; nucleotides outside the gene matches: 7. CDR3 nucleotides: TGCAGTGCTAGTAGAGGTCAGGGGGAGCCCCAGCATTTT. Encoded protein: CSASRGQGEPQHF.

The chain joins TRBV5-6 to TRBJ2-1; perhaps TRBD2 as D (6 bases). The CDR3 totals 15 residues. CDR1 SGHDT and CDR2 YYEEEE come from the germline V gene. The V and J ends lost 0 bases and 9 bases respectively, with 16 bases between them. The DNA for the CDR3 is TGTGCCAGCAGCTTGGAGACGGGAGCTACGGGTGAGCAGTTCTTC. It yields the protein CASSLETGATGEQFF.

This chain connects TRBV28 to TRBJ2-7; no firm D call. The ends were cut back, 6 bases at V and 4 bases at J, with 13 bases in the middle. CDR1 is MDHEN, CDR2 SYDVKM, per germline. CDR3 length: 13 amino acids. The CDR3 loop reads CASSPLTQYEQYF. As DNA, the CDR3 is TGTGCCAGCAGCCCTCTGACACAGTACGAGCAGTACTTC.

The genes are TRBV19 and TRBJ2-1; TRBD2 might be the D (6 bases). This CDR3 is built from 16 residues. Per germline, CDR1 LNHDA and CDR2 SQIVND (reference sequence). Trimming took off 2 bases at V and 7 bases at J, with 18 bases between the two ends. The CDR3 loop reads CASSITRAGSKNEQFF. In DNA form, the CDR3 reads TGTGCCAGTAGTATAACGCGGGCGGGAAGCAAAAATGAGCAGTTCTTC. Looking up the rest from reference TRBV19 and TRBJ2-1 gives the full variable domain: DGGITQSPKYLFRKEGQNVTLSCEQNLNHDAMYWYRQDPGQGLRLIYYSQIVNDFQKGDIAEGYSVSREKKESFPLTVTSAQKNPTAFYLCASSITRAGSKNEQFFGPGTRLTVL.

V and J are TRBV19 and TRBJ2-7; a weak D match, TRBD1 (6 bases). The length of the CDR3 is 14 residues. V was cut by 3 bases and J by 2 bases, with 11 bases left in between. Germline CDR1 LNHDA, CDR2 SQIVND (reference sequence). The CDR3 bases are TGTGCCAGTAGTATGTCGACAGGTCCCTACGAGCAGTACTTC. Protein: CASSMSTGPYEQYF.

The chain carries TRBV19 and TRBJ1-2, with TRBD1 matching 7 bases. Per the germline V gene, CDR1 is LNHDA and CDR2 is SQIVND (reference sequence). This CDR3 is 13 amino acids long. V shed 5 bases, J shed 3 bases, and the junction held 3 bases outside the gene matches. The CDR3 nucleotides are TGTGCCAGTAGTCCGGGACAGTACTATGGCTACACCTTC. It specifies CASSPGQYYGYTF.

In DNA, the CDR3 is TGTGCCAGCCGAATCTCAGCGAAGCAGTTCTTC. This gives the protein CASRISAKQFF. This chain joins TRBV6-5 and TRBJ2-1; D is ambiguous. The CDR3 runs to 11 residues. Deletions cut 8 bases from V and 11 bases from J, with 13 bases between. Germline CDR1 is MNHEY and CDR2 is SVGAGI.

The chain links TRBV27 to TRBJ2-7; 10 nucleotides line up with TRBD2. The CDR3 consists of 15 residues. CDR1 is MNHEY and CDR2 is SMNVEV in the germline V gene (reference sequence). Trimming cost V 7 bases and J 5 bases; bases outside gene matches: 11. Here the CDR3 reads CASTLLAGVAHEQYF. The DNA of the CDR3 is TGTGCCAGCACCCTCCTAGCGGGAGTAGCCCACGAGCAGTACTTC.

The chain combines TRBV15 with TRBJ2-3; 13 bases fit TRBD2. The germline gives CDR1 LNHNV, CDR2 YYDKDF (reference sequence). CDR3 size: 20 residues. Unmatched junction bases numbered 13, after V lost 2 bases and J lost 2 bases. The DNA for the CDR3 is TGTGCCACCAGCAGATCCGGGACTAGCGGGGAGGGAGATAACACAGATACGCAGTATTTT. Its protein is CATSRSGTSGEGDNTDTQYF. The full variable domain, with the rest looked up from reference TRBV15 and TRBJ2-3, is DAMVIQNPRYQVTQFGKPVTLSCSQTLNHNVMYWYQQKSSQAPKLLFHYYDKDFNNEADTPDNFQSRRPNTSFCFLDIRSPGLGDTAMYLCATSRSGTSGEGDNTDTQYFGPGTRLTVL.

This chain joins TRBV28 and TRBJ1-5, with TRBD1 as a possible D gene (6 bases). Trimming took 6 bases from V and 7 from J, leaving 16 bases between them. CDR1 and CDR2 (germline): MDHEN, SYDVKM. The CDR3 spans 14 residues. CDR3 sequence: CASRPPGGGQPQHF. As DNA, the CDR3 is TGTGCCAGCAGGCCACCGGGGGGCGGGCAGCCCCAGCATTTT.

The gene calls are TRBV19 and TRBJ1-5; the D is unclear. V was cut by 5 bases and J by 0 bases, with 8 bases left in between. CDR3 length: 14 residues. Germline V lookup: CDR1 LNHDA, CDR2 SQIVND (reference sequence). DNA of the CDR3: TGTGCCAGTAGTGGAGAGCATAGCAATCAGCCCCAGCATTTT. Translating it yields CASSGEHSNQPQHF.

The V and J genes are TRBV3-1 (or the pseudogene TRBV3-2) and TRBJ1-3; no reliable D call. The germline V and J ends were trimmed by 2 bases and 11 bases, with 10 bases remaining between them. The CDR3 has 12 residues. CDR1 and CDR2 (germline): LGHDT, YNNKEL (reference sequence). CDR3 loop: CASSQLDRAIYF. DNA for the CDR3: TGTGCCAGCAGCCAATTGGATCGGGCCATATATTTT.